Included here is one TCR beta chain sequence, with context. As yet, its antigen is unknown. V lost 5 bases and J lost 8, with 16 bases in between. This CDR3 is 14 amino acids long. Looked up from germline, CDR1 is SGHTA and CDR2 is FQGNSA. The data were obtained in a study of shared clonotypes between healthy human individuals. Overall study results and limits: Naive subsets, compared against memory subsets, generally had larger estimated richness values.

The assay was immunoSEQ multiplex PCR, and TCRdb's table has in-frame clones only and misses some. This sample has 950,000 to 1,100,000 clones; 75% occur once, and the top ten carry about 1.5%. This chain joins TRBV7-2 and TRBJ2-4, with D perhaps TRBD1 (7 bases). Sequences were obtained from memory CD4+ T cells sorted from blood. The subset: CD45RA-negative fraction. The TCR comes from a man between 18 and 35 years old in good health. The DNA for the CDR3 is TGTGCCAGCAGCCCGACAGGGAGGTCAGACATTCAGTACTTC. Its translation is CASSPTGRSDIQYF.